Below, 16 T cell receptor beta chains from the same sample are listed, as sequenced in a study of blood T cell repertoires in COVID-19. Profiling relied on immunoSEQ multiplex PCR, and the TCRdb table lists in-frame clones only, not all of them. The sample shows 45,000 or so clones, approximately 87% of them seen only once. Sequenced material: peripheral blood. These receptors were obtained from a human donor in a cohort sampled during active COVID-19.

The rearrangement joins TRBV4-3 to TRBJ2-1; D unresolved. CDR3 size: 17 residues. V shed 0 bases and J shed 2 bases, with 14 bases lying between them. The germline CDR1 and CDR2 sequences are LGHNA and YSLEER. The DNA for the CDR3 is TGCGCCAGCAGCCAAGATACGGTCCTCCACCCCTACAATGAGCAGTTCTTC. Its translation: CASSQDTVLHPYNEQFF.

The rearrangement links TRBV2 to TRBJ1-4; maybe TRBD1 (5 bases). V was shortened by 4 bases and J by 3 bases, with 9 bases between the two germline ends. CDR1 is SNHLY, CDR2 FYNNEI, per germline. CDR3 size: 14 residues. The CDR3 loop is CASSGGEANEKLFF. CDR3 nucleotide sequence: TGTGCCAGCAGTGGGGGGGAGGCTAATGAAAAACTGTTTTTT.

This clone was seen only a few times. This rearrangement joins TRBV19 to TRBJ1-1; D is possibly TRBD1 (6 bases). Germline lookup yields CDR1 LNHDA and CDR2 SQIVND (reference sequence). The CDR3 covers 15 residues. The V gene lost 4 bases and the J gene lost 4 bases, with 16 bases spanning the gap. The CDR3 loop reads CASSNWGRGGTEAFF. In DNA, the CDR3 is TGTGCCAGTAGTAATTGGGGGCGCGGTGGCACTGAAGCTTTCTTT.

This clone was seen only once. The J gene is TRBJ1-5, the V gene TRBV4-2; D is ambiguous. Germline CDR1 LGHNA, CDR2 YNFKEQ. The CDR3 extends over 15 amino acids. Trimming stripped 0 bases from V and 9 bases from J, with 15 bases between. The CDR3 bases are TGTGCCAGCAGCCAAGATTTGGCAGCTCGGGGGCCCCAGCATTTT. Translating gives CASSQDLAARGPQHF.

The chain carries TRBV11-3 and TRBJ2-2; D is possibly TRBD2 (7 bases). This CDR3 has 16 amino acids. Germline-derived CDR1 and CDR2 are SGHNT and YENEEA. V gave up 5 bases and J gave up 4 bases, with 17 bases separating them. CDR3: CASSEGGVFGTGELFF. CDR3 coding DNA: TGTGCCAGCAGCGAAGGGGGGGTGTTTGGCACCGGGGAGCTGTTTTTT.

This chain joins TRBV2 and TRBJ1-5; TRBD1 aligns across 9 bases. Unmatched junction bases numbered 6, after V lost 6 bases and J lost 3 bases. This CDR3 region has 15 residues. Germline V gene data show CDR1 as SNHLY and CDR2 as FYNNEI. CDR3 sequence (DNA): TGTGCCAGCAGCCCTGGGACAGGGTACAATCAGCCCCAGCATTTT. It codes for CASSPGTGYNQPQHF.

The chain recombines TRBV14 with TRBJ1-2, with D unclear. The V end was cut by 4 bases, the J end by 1 base, with 7 bases between. The CDR3 has 13 amino acids. Germline CDR1 is SGHDN and CDR2 is FVKESK. Written as DNA, the CDR3 is TGTGCCAGCAGCCCCCCCGGTAACTATGGCTACACCTTC. This translates into CASSPPGNYGYTF.

The rearrangement uses TRBV7-2 and TRBJ1-5, with D perhaps TRBD1 (6 bases). The germline V and J ends were trimmed by 5 bases and 4 bases, with 15 bases remaining between them. CDR1 and CDR2 from the germline V gene are SGHTA and FQGNSA. This CDR3 comprises 15 residues. CDR3 loop: CASSPLWGQNQPQHF. The DNA for the CDR3 is TGTGCCAGCAGCCCACTCTGGGGGCAGAATCAGCCCCAGCATTTT. The variable domain in full, completed from reference TRBV7-2 and TRBJ1-5, reads GAGVSQSPSNKVTEKGKDVELRCDPISGHTALYWYRQSLGQGLEFLIYFQGNSAPDKSGLPSDRFSAERTGGSVSTLTIQRTQQEDSAVYLCASSPLWGQNQPQHFGDGTRLSIL.

This clone was counted a single time. This chain connects TRBV3-1 (or the pseudogene TRBV3-2) to TRBJ2-1; 9 bases line up with TRBD2. Germline-derived CDR1 and CDR2 are LGHDT and YNNKEL (reference sequence). Trimming took 0 bases from V and 5 from J; bases not matched to a gene: 11. There are 18 residues in the CDR3. For the CDR3, the DNA is TGTGCCAGCAGCCAAGAGAGGTTAGCGGGGGTCTTAGACAATGAGCAGTTCTTC. This gives the protein CASSQERLAGVLDNEQFF.

The V and J genes are TRBV5-6 and TRBJ1-3; 9 bases align to TRBD1. Germline trimming cut 4 bases from V and 1 base from J; bases unmatched to any gene: 9. Per the germline V gene, CDR1 is SGHDT and CDR2 is YYEEEE. The CDR3 totals 17 residues. The CDR3 is CASSPGGTGWSGNTIYF. The CDR3 DNA follows: TGTGCCAGCAGCCCCGGAGGGACAGGGTGGTCTGGAAACACCATATATTTT.

The V and J genes are TRBV12-5 and TRBJ2-5, with D tentatively TRBD2 (6 bases). The V end lost 4 bases, the J end lost 0 bases, and 12 bases lay between the germline ends. The CDR3 runs to 15 residues. CDR1 and CDR2 (germline): LGHNT, FRNRAP. This chain's CDR3 is CASGYGEAYQETQYF. CDR3 nucleotides: TGTGCTAGTGGTTATGGGGAGGCGTACCAAGAGACCCAGTACTTC.

The V and J genes are TRBV15 and TRBJ2-7, with D possibly TRBD1 on 6 matching bases. V lost 4 bases, J lost 3 bases, and 13 bases lay in between. Germline loops: CDR1 LNHNV, CDR2 YYDKDF (reference sequence). The CDR3 runs 14 residues. Written as DNA, the CDR3 is TGTGCCACCAGCATCTACAGGGCAGACTACGAGCAGTACTTC. This sequence encodes CATSIYRADYEQYF.

The V and J genes are TRBV30 and TRBJ1-5, with D unclear. The V end lost 1 base, the J end lost 3 bases, and 13 bases lay between the germline ends. This CDR3 is built from 15 residues. Germline CDR1 is GTSNPN and CDR2 is SVGIG (reference sequence). CDR3 protein: CAWSGSGLNNQPQHF. CDR3 DNA sequence: TGTGCCTGGAGTGGGTCAGGTCTGAACAATCAGCCCCAGCATTTT.

This clone was detected only a few times. The V and J genes are TRBV6-6 and TRBJ1-5; 9 positions agree with TRBD1. CDR1 is MNHNY, CDR2 SVGAGI, per germline (reference sequence). After removal of 5 bases from V and 5 bases from J, the junction contained 16 bases not matched to a gene. This CDR3 spans 18 amino acids. CDR3: CASSPVPGQGSRHQPQHF. CDR3 coding DNA: TGTGCCAGCAGTCCCGTCCCGGGACAGGGCTCCCGGCATCAGCCCCAGCATTTT.

The chain employs TRBV7-9 and TRBJ1-4, with D possibly TRBD1 on 6 matching bases. This CDR3 spans 15 amino acids. CDR1 is SEHNR and CDR2 is FQNEAQ in the germline V gene (reference sequence). Trimming left V 5 bases short and J 5 bases short, with 15 bases between. For the CDR3, the DNA is TGTGCCAGCAGCGCAGGACAGTTCTTAAATGAAAAACTGTTTTTT. This encodes CASSAGQFLNEKLFF. Drawing the rest from reference TRBV7-9 and TRBJ1-4, the complete variable domain is DTGVSQNPRHKITKRGQNVTFRCDPISEHNRLYWYRQTLGQGPEFLTYFQNEAQLEKSRLLSDRFSAERPKGSFSTLEIQRTEQGDSAMYLCASSAGQFLNEKLFFGSGTQLSVL.

The chain joins TRBV2 to TRBJ2-1; D is perhaps TRBD1 (5 bases). The CDR3 runs 13 residues. Per the germline V gene, CDR1 is SNHLY and CDR2 is FYNNEI. The germline V and J ends were trimmed by 0 bases and 10 bases, with 10 bases remaining between them. CDR3 nucleotides: TGTGCCAGCAGTGAAGCCGGACATCCCGAGCAGTTCTTC. As protein: CASSEAGHPEQFF.